The present entry profiles one T cell receptor beta chain with its context. CDR3 length equals 13 residues. From germline, CDR1 is DFQATT and CDR2 SNEGSKA (reference sequence). Trimming took 5 bases from V and 3 from J, leaving 13 bases between them. TCRdb re-analysed the RT-PCR reads in MiXCR, keeping a single row per CDR3 protein. The sample carries about 680,000 distinct CDR3 sequences, 14% recorded once. The chain joins TRBV20-1 to TRBJ1-2; D possibly corresponds to TRBD1 (5 bases). The TCR comes from a female donor in good health, serving as a healthy control. The sequenced sample was memory CD4+ T cells from blood. The DNA of the CDR3 is TGCAGTGCTCTCGGGCAGGGAGACTATGGCTACACCTTC. Its protein product is CSALGQGDYGYTF.